This T cell receptor (beta chain) was identified in a study of blood T cell repertoires in COVID-19. Across the study: Material from acute and convalescent COVID-19 was sourced from the United States, Italy and Spain. PBMCs, B-cell-depleted T cells, or T cells provided the cDNA or gDNA that made up the material.

Original processing methods: Reference gene primer amplification yielded estimated nucleated cell counts. The assay was immunoSEQ multiplex PCR, and TCRdb's table has in-frame clones only and misses some. V, J and clone size derive from that table, while D and trimming were established from the DNA sequence. The data contain tens of thousands of clones, around 90% of them singletons. Looked up from germline, CDR1 is LGHDT and CDR2 is YNNKEL (reference sequence). The V gene end was trimmed by 1 base and the J gene end by 0 bases; junction bases not matched to a gene: 5. This CDR3 spans 17 amino acids.

The chain has TRBV3-1 (or the pseudogene TRBV3-2) and TRBJ2-1, with 8 bases that match TRBD2. Input material: peripheral blood. The receptor comes from a man older than 75 with acute or convalescent COVID-19. The CDR3, as DNA: TGTGCCAGCAGCCAAGGTGGTAGCGGGATCTCCTACAATGAGCAGTTCTTC. Translated, it gives CASSQGGSGISYNEQFF.